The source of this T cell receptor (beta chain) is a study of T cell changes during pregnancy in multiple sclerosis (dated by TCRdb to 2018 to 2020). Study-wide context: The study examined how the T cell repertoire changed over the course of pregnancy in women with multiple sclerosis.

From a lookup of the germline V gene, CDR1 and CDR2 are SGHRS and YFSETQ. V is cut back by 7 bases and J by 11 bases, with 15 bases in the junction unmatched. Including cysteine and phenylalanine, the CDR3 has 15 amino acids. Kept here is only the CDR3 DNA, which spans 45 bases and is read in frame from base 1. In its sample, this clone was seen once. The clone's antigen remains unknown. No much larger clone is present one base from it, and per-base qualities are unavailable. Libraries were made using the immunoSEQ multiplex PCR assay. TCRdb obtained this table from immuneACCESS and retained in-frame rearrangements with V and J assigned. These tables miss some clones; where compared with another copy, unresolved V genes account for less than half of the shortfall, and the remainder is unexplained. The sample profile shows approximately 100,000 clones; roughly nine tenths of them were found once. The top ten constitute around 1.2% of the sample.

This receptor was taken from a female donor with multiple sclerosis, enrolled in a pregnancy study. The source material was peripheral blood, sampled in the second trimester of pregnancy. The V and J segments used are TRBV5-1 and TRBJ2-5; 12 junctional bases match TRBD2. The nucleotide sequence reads TGCGCCAGCCAACCGGGGACTAGCGGGCAGAGGGAGCAGTACTTC. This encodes CASQPGTSGQREQYF.